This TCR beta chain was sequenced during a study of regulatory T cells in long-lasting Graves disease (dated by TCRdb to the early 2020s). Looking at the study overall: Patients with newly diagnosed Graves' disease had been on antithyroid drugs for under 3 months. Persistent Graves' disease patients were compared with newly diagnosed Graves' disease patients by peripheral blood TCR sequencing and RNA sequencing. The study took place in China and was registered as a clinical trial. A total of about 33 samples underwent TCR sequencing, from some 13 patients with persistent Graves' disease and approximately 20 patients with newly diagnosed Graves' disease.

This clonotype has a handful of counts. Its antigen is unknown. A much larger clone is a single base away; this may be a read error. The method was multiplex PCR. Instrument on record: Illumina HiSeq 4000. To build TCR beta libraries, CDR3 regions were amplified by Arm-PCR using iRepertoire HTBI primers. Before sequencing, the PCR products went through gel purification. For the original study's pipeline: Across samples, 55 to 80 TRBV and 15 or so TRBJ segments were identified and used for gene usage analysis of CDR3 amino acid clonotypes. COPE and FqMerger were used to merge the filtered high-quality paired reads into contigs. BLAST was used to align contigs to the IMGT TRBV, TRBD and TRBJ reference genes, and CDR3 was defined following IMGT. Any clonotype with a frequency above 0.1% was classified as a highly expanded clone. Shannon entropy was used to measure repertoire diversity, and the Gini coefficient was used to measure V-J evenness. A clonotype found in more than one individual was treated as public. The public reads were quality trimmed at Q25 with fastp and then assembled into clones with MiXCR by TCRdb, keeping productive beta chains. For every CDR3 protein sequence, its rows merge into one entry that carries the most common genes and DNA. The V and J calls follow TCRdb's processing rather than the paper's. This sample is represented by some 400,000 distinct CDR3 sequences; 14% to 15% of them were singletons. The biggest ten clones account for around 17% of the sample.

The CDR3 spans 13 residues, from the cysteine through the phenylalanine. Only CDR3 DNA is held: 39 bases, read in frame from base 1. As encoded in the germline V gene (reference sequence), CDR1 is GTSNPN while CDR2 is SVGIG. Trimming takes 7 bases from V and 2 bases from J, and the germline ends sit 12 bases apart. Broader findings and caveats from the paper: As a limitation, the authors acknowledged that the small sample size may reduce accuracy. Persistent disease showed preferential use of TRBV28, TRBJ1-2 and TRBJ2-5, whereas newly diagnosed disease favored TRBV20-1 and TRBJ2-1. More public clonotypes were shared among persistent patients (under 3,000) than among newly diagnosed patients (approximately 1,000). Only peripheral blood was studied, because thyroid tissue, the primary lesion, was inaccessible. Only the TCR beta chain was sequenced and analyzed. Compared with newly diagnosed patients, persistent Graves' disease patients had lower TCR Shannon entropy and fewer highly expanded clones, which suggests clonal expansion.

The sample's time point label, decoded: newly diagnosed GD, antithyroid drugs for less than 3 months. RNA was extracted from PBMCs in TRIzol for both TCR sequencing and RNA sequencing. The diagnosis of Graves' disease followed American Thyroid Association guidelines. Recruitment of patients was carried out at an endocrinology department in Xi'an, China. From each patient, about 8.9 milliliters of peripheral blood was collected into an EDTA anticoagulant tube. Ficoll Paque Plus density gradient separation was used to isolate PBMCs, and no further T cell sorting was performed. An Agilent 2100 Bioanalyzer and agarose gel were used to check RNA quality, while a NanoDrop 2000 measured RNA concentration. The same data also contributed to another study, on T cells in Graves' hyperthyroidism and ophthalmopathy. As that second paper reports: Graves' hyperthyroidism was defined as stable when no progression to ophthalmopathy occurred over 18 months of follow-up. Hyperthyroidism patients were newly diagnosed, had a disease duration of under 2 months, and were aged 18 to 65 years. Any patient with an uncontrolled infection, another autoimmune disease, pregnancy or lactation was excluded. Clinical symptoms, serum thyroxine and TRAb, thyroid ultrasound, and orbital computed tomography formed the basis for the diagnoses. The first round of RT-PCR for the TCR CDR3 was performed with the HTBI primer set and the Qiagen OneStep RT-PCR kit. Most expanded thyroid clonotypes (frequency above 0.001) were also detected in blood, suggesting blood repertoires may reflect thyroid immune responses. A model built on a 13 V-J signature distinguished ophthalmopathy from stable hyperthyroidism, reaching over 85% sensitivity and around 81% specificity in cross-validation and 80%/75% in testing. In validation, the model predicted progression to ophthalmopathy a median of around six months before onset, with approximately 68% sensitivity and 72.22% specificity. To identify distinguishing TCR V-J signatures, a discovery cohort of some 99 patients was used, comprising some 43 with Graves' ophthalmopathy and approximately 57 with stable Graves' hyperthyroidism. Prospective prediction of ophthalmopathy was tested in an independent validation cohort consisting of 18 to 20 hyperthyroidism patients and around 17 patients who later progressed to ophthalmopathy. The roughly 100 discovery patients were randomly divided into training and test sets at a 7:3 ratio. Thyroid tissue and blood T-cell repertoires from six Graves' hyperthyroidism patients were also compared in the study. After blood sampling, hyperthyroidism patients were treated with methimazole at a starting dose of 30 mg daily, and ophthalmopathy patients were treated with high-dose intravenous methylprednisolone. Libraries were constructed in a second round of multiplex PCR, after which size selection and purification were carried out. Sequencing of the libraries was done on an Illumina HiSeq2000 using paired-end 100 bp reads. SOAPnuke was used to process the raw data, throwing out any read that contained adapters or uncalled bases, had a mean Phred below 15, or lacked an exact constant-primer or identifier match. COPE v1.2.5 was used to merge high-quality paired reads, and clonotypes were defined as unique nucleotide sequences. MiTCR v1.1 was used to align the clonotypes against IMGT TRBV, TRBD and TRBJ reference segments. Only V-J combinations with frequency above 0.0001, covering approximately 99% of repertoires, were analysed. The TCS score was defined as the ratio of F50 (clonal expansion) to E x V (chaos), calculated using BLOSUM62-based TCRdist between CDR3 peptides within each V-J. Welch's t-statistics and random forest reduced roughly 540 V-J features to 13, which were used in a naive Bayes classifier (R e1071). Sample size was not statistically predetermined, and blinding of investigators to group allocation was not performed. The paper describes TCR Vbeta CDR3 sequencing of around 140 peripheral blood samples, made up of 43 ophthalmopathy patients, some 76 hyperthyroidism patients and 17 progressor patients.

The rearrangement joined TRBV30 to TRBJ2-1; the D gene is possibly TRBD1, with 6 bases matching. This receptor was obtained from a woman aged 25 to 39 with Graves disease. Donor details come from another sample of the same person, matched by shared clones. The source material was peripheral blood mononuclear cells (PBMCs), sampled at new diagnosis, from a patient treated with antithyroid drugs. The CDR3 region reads CASSGTTYNEQFF. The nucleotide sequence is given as TGTGCCTCGTCAGGGACAACCTACAATGAGCAGTTCTTC.